This T cell receptor (beta chain) was identified in a study of PD-1 blockade in classical Hodgkin lymphoma. The ends were cut back, 0 bases at V and 4 bases at J, with 13 bases in the middle. Germline values: CDR1 SGHNT, CDR2 YYREEE (reference sequence). This CDR3 region has 16 residues. Sequencing was performed with immunoSEQ multiplex PCR; in TCRdb, only in-frame clones are kept and a portion is missing. The sample contains about 150,000 clones, around 73% of which appear only once. Notes on this clone: Antigen specificity is unknown.

Every patient relapsed after autologous stem cell transplantation, and brentuximab vedotin exposure varied. Study outcomes and limitations: Exclusion covered patients beginning nivolumab under 1 year post-ASCT. CD4+ but not CD8+ TCR diversity rose significantly by C4D1. Diminished baseline TCR diversity has been reported in newly diagnosed patients relative to healthy donors.

This clonotype was obtained from a human donor with classical Hodgkin lymphoma. The sample was peripheral blood mononuclear cells (PBMCs), taken before the second cycle of nivolumab. The chain couples TRBV5-4 to TRBJ2-2; D is unclear. The CDR3 region is CASSLAIPASTGELFF. The CDR3 DNA reads TGTGCCAGCAGCTTGGCCATTCCGGCAAGCACCGGGGAGCTGTTTTTT.